Listed here are 13 T cell receptor beta chains from one sample, sequenced in a study of T cell responses to AZD1222 COVID-19 vaccine. The assay was immunoSEQ multiplex PCR, and TCRdb's table has in-frame clones only and misses some. The sample lists roughly 150,000 clones; roughly 88% were seen once. This specimen was peripheral blood, taken 28 days after the second AZD1222 dose. These receptors all come from an adult who received the AZD1222 COVID-19 vaccine.

The rearrangement uses TRBV14 and TRBJ2-1; TRBD2 matches at 10 bases. Germline values: CDR1 SGHDN, CDR2 FVKESK. CDR3 size: 13 residues. The V gene end was trimmed by 1 base and the J gene end by 15 bases; junction bases not matched to a gene: 6. The CDR3 loop is CASSQVLAGVLFF. CDR3 coding DNA: TGTGCCAGCAGCCAAGTTCTAGCGGGAGTTCTGTTCTTC.

The DNA of the CDR3 is TGCGCCAGCAGCTTGCTAGCGGGGGTACGCAATGAGCAGTTCTTC. It is translated as CASSLLAGVRNEQFF. The gene calls are TRBV5-1 and TRBJ2-1; 10 nucleotides match TRBD2. The V segment lost 1 base and the J segment 6 bases; nucleotides outside the gene matches: 4. The CDR3 spans 15 residues. Germline values: CDR1 SGHRS, CDR2 YFSETQ.

The chain joins TRBV10-3 to TRBJ2-2; D is undetermined. Trimming cost V 0 bases and J 0 bases, with 5 bases left between them. Germline CDR1 reads ENHRY; CDR2 reads SYGVKD. This CDR3 spans 15 amino acids. CDR3 sequence: CAISESKANTGELFF. DNA of the CDR3: TGTGCCATCAGTGAGTCGAAGGCGAACACCGGGGAGCTGTTTTTT.

This chain connects TRBV15 to TRBJ2-3; 9 nucleotides match TRBD2. J gave up 4 bases and V 4 bases, and 9 bases lay outside the gene matches. Germline CDR1 and CDR2: LNHNV and YYDKDF (reference sequence). The CDR3 is made up of 16 amino acids. The CDR3 sequence is CATSTGAGGSADTQYF. CDR3 nucleotides: TGTGCCACCAGCACCGGGGCGGGAGGGAGCGCAGATACGCAGTATTTT.

The chain recombines TRBV3-1 (or the pseudogene TRBV3-2) with TRBJ2-1; 15 bases line up with TRBD2. V trimming: 0 bases; J trimming: 9 bases; junction bases outside the gene matches: 3. CDR1 is LGHDT, CDR2 YNNKEL, per germline (reference sequence). The CDR3 spans 16 residues. DNA of the CDR3: TGTGCCAGCAGCCAAGAGGGACTAGCGGGAGGTTGTGAGCAGTTCTTC. It yields the protein CASSQEGLAGGCEQFF.

The V gene is TRBV11-2, the J gene TRBJ1-1; D gene uncertain. Per the germline V gene, CDR1 is SGHAT and CDR2 is FQNNGV. The ends were cut back, 1 base at V and 5 bases at J, with 14 bases in the middle. The CDR3 runs 15 residues. CDR3 in amino acids: CASSLGAGPETEAFF. The CDR3 DNA reads TGTGCCAGCAGCTTAGGGGCAGGCCCGGAGACTGAAGCTTTCTTT.

The gene calls are TRBV29-1 and TRBJ2-2; unclear D gene. The germline gives CDR1 SQVTM, CDR2 ANQGSEA. This CDR3 has 13 residues. V dropped 7 bases and J dropped 0 bases, with 9 bases sitting between them. CDR3 sequence (DNA): TGCAGCGGGCAAACGTCGAACACCGGGGAGCTGTTTTTT. Its translation: CSGQTSNTGELFF.

J is TRBJ2-2 and V is TRBV19; 7 bases fit TRBD2. CDR1 is LNHDA and CDR2 is SQIVND in the germline V gene (reference sequence). V shed 4 bases and J 7 bases; nucleotides not matched to a gene: 9. There are 15 residues in the CDR3. DNA of the CDR3: TGTGCCAGTAGTACCCGACTAGCAGTTGGCGGGGAGCTGTTTTTT. Translation gives CASSTRLAVGGELFF.

The rearrangement joins TRBV5-4 to TRBJ1-1; no firm D call. Germline V CDR1 and CDR2: SGHNT, YYREEE (reference sequence). This CDR3 is built from 11 residues. V was pared by 2 bases and J by 4 bases, with 3 bases between. This CDR3 reads CASSFSTEAFF. DNA of the CDR3: TGTGCCAGCAGCTTCAGCACTGAAGCTTTCTTT.

The chain joins TRBV7-9 to TRBJ2-4; 7 bases align to TRBD1. CDR3 length equals 15 residues. Germline V lookup: CDR1 SEHNR, CDR2 FQNEAQ (reference sequence). V dropped 5 bases and J dropped 1; count of bases not matched to a gene: 5. The CDR3 loop is CASSATGFAKNIQYF. CDR3 nucleotides: TGTGCCAGCAGCGCGACAGGGTTCGCCAAAAACATTCAGTACTTC.

The rearrangement uses TRBV18 and TRBJ1-6; D gene uncertain. Germline V gene data show CDR1 as KGHSH and CDR2 as LQKENI. This CDR3 has 13 residues. The V gene lost 6 bases and the J gene lost 8 bases, with 11 bases spanning the gap. The CDR3 sequence is CASSPSMDSPLHF. For the CDR3, the DNA is TGTGCCAGCTCTCCGTCTATGGATTCACCCCTCCACTTT.

This CDR3 is CASRGLVRNEQFF. CDR3 DNA: TGTGCCAGCCGCGGACTCGTCCGAAATGAGCAGTTCTTC. V gene TRBV28 combines with J gene TRBJ2-1; a possible D gene is TRBD2 (5 bases). Looked up from germline, CDR1 is MDHEN and CDR2 is SYDVKM. V gave up 8 bases and J gave up 7 bases, with 15 bases separating them. The CDR3 sequence is 13 residues long.

The chain is built from TRBV9 and TRBJ2-7; TRBD2 matches 10 bases. Germline assignment: CDR1 SGDLS and CDR2 YYNGEE. Trimming removed 4 bases from V and 4 bases from J; junction bases left unmatched: 5. The CDR3 contains 14 residues. The CDR3 loop is CASSPSGSGYEQYF. The CDR3 DNA sequence: TGTGCCAGCAGCCCTAGCGGGAGTGGGTACGAGCAGTACTTC.